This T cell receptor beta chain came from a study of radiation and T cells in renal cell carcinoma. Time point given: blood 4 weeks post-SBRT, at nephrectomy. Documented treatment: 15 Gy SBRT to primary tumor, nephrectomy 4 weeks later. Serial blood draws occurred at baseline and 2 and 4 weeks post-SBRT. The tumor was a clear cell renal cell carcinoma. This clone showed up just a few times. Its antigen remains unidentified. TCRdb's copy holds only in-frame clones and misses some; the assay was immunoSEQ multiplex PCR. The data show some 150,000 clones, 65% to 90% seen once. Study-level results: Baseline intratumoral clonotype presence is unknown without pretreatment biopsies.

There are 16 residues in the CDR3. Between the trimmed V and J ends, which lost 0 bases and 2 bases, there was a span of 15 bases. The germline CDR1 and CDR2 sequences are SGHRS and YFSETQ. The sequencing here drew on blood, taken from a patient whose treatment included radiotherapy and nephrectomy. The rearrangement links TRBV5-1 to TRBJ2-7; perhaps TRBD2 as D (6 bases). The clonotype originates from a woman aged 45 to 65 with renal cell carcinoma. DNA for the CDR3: TGCGCCAGCAGCTTGGATGGGGGGAGATCCGCCTACGAGCAGTACTTC. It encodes CASSLDGGRSAYEQYF. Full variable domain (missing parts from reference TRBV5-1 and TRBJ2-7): KAGVTQTPRYLIKTRGQQVTLSCSPISGHRSVSWYQQTPGQGLQFLFEYFSETQRNKGNFPGRFSGRQFSNSRSEMNVSTLELGDSALYLCASSLDGGRSAYEQYFGPGTRLTVT.